This record covers a single T cell receptor beta chain. Its matching antigen is unknown. The data derive from a study of T cells expressing NK-cell markers. Overall study: In sorted CD3+CD56+NKG2C+, CD3+CD56+NKG2C- and CD3+CD56-NKG2C+ T cells, TCR beta repertoires were obtained. In the group of eight sequenced donors, seven were HCMV-seropositive and one was seronegative.

The germline V gene encodes CDR1 SGHRS and CDR2 YFSETQ. The CDR3 sequence is 15 residues long. TCRdb re-called the 5' RACE reads and gives one entry per CDR3 protein, without DNA. The table lists around 550,000 distinct CDR3 sequences. Study-wide points: More than 5 donors showed dominant NKG2C+ clonotypes comprising roughly 1.0-7.0% of their CD8+ T cells. Among several donors, these clonotypes also ranked first in the CD3+CD56-NKG2C+ fraction.

The clonotype was recovered from a man aged 18 to 30 in good health. The chain is built from TRBV5-1 and TRBJ1-1; TCRdb names TRBD1, which stays unverified in the absence of DNA. Sequenced input: blood T cells: a sorted CD56 or NKG2C T cell subset, CD4+ or CD8+ T cells, or bulk PBMC T cells (not recorded which). CDR3 amino acids: CASSLDGQGHLEAFF.